The following is a TCR beta chain sequence with its context. The CDR3 contains 15 residues. The germline CDR1 and CDR2 sequences are SQVTM and ANQGSEA. Trimming removed 6 bases from V and 5 bases from J; junction bases left unmatched: 8. The record originates from a study of shared clonotypes between healthy human individuals. Assay used: immunoSEQ multiplex PCR; TCRdb lists only in-frame clones, some missing. The sample lists some 1.5 million clones; more than 95% were seen once. Sequenced: naive CD4+ T cells sorted from blood. The sample's subset: CD45RA+ positively selected. The V and J genes are TRBV29-1 and TRBJ2-5; 14 nucleotides match TRBD2. The sequence came from a man aged 25-40 years in good health. DNA for the CDR3: TGCAGCGTGGGGGGGACTAGCGGGAGTCAGGAGACCCAGTACTTC. Residues: CSVGGTSGSQETQYF. Together with reference TRBV29-1 and TRBJ2-5, the CDR3 gives the full variable domain: SAVISQKPSRDICQRGTSLTIQCQVDSQVTMMFWYRQQPGQSLTLIATANQGSEATYESGFVIDKFPISRPNLTFSTLTVSNMSPEDSSIYLCSVGGTSGSQETQYFGPGTRLLVL.